This TCR beta chain was recorded in a study of cytomegalovirus exposure and HLA in healthy donors. Study-wide results and caveats: Under in vitro conditions, a few CMV-associated chains were confirmed as specific for CMV antigens.

The CDR3 consists of 14 residues. Germline V CDR1 and CDR2: SGHAT, FQDESV (reference sequence). V dropped 2 bases and J dropped 3 bases, with 11 bases sitting between them. Primers included in the PCR were 60 Vbeta and 13 Jbeta primers. Here immunoSEQ multiplex PCR was the method, and the copy in TCRdb shows in-frame clones only, minus some. The table records some 120,000 clones, around 67% of them present only once. Details on this clone: Its antigen is still unknown.

The TCR originated in a woman aged 40 to 55 in good health and CMV-seronegative. The source material was PBMCs. This rearrangement joins TRBV11-1 to TRBJ2-7; D remains unclear. The CDR3 protein is CASSLSGSRYEQYF. For the CDR3, the DNA is TGTGCCAGCAGCTTATCAGGCTCCCGCTACGAGCAGTACTTC.